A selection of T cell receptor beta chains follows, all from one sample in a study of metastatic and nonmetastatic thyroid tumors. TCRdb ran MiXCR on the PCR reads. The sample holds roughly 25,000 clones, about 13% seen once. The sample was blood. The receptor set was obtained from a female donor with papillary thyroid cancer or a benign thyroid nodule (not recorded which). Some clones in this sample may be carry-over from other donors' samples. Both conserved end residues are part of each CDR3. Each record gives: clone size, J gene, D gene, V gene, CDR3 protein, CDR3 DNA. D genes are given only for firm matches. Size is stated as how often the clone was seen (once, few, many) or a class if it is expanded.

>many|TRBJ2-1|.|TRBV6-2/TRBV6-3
CASSFTQSVEQFF
TGTGCCAGCAGTTTCACCCAGTCGGTTGAGCAGTTCTTC
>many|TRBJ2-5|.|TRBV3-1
CASSQDVETQYF
TGTGCCAGCAGCCAAGACGTAGAGACCCAGTACTTC
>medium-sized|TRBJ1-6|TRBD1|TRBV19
CASSAYQGANSPLHF
TGTGCCAGTAGTGCCTACCAGGGGGCGAATTCACCCCTCCACTTT
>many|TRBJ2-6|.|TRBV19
CASSTQSVSGANVLTF
TGTGCCAGTAGTACCCAGTCTGTGTCTGGGGCCAACGTCCTGACTTTC
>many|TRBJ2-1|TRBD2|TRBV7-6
CASSSGLAGGYNEQFF
TGTGCCAGCAGCTCCGGACTAGCGGGGGGGTACAATGAGCAGTTCTTC
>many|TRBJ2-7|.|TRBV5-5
CASSLGPGEQYF
TGTGCCAGCAGCTTGGGCCCCGGCGAGCAGTACTTC
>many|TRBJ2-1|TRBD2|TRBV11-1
CASSLAFELAGGPGEQFF
TGTGCCAGCAGCCTGGCCTTTGAGCTAGCGGGAGGGCCGGGTGAGCAGTTCTTC
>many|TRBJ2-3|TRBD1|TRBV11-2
CASSYGTGNTDTQYF
TGTGCCAGCAGCTACGGGACAGGAAACACAGATACGCAGTATTTT
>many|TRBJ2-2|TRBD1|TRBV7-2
CASSSSGGTGELFF
TGTGCCAGCAGCTCTTCAGGGGGCACCGGGGAGCTGTTTTTT
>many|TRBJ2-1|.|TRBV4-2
CASSQPEEFYNEQFF
TGTGCCAGCAGCCAACCGGAGGAGTTCTACAATGAGCAGTTCTTC
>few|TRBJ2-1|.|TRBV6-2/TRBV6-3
CASSQIGDEQFF
TGTGCCAGCAGTCAGATAGGGGATGAGCAGTTCTTC